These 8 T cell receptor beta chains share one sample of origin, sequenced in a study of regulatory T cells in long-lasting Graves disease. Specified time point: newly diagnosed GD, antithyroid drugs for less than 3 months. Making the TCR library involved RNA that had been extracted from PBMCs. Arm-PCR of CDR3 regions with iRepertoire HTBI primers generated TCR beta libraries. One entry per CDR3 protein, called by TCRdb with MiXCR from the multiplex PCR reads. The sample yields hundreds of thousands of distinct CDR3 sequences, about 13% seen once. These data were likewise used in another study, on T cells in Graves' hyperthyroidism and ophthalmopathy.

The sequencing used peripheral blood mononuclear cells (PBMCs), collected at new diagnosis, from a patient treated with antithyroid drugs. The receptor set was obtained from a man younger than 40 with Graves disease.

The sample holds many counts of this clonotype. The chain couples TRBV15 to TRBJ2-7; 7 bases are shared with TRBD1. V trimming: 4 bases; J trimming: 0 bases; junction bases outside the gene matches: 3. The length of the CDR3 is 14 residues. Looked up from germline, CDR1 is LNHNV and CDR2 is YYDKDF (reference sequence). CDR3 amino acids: CATSIKGASYEQYF. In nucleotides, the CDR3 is TGTGCCACCAGCATAAAGGGGGCCTCCTACGAGCAGTACTTC. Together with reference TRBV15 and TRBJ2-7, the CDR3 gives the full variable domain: DAMVIQNPRYQVTQFGKPVTLSCSQTLNHNVMYWYQQKSSQAPKLLFHYYDKDFNNEADTPDNFQSRRPNTSFCFLDIRSPGLGDTAMYLCATSIKGASYEQYFGPGTRLTVT.

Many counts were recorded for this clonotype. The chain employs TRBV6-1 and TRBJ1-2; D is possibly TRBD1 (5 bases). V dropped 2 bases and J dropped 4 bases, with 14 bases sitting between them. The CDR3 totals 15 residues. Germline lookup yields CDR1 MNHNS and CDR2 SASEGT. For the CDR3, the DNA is TGTGCCAGCAGTGAAAACCCGGCAGGGCCCTATGGCTACACCTTC. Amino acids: CASSENPAGPYGYTF.

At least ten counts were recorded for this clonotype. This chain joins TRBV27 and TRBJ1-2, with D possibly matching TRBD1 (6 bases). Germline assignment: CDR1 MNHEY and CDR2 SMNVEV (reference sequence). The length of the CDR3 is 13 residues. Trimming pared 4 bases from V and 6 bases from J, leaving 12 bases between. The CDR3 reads CASSSYRVHGYTF. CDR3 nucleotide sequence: TGTGCCAGCAGTTCCTACAGGGTCCATGGCTACACCTTC.

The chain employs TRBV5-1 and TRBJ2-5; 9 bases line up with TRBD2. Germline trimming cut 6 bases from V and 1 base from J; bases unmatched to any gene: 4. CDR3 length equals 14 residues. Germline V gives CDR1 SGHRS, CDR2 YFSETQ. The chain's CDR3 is CASMPTSGQETQYF. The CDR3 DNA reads TGCGCCAGCATGCCGACTAGCGGCCAAGAGACCCAGTACTTC.

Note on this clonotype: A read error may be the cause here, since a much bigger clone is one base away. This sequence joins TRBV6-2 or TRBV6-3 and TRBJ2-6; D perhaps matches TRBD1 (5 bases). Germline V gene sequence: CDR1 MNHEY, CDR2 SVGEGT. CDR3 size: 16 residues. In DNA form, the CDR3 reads TGTGCCAGCAGCTCCTTTGGTCCGACTGGGGCCAACGTCCCGACTTTC. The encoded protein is CASSSFGPTGANVPTF.

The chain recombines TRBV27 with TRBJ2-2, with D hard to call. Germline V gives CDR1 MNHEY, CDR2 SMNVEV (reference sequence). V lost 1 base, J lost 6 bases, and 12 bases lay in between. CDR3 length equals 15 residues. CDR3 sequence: CASSLFGLLPGELFF. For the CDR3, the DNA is TGTGCCAGCAGTTTATTCGGGCTCCTCCCCGGGGAGCTGTTTTTT.

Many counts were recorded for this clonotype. CDR3 amino acids: CATRSEAFF. CDR3 in DNA: TGTGCCACCAGGTCTGAAGCTTTCTTT. The chain links TRBV24-1 to TRBJ1-1, with no clear D. Germline loops: CDR1 KGHDR, CDR2 SFDVKD. Trimming pared 7 bases from V and 6 bases from J, leaving 2 bases between. The CDR3 contains 9 residues.

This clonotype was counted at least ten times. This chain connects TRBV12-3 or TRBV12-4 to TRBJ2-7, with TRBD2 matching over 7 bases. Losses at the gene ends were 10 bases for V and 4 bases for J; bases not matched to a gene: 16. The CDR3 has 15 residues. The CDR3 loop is CATSYVAGVGYEQYF. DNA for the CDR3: TGTGCCACCTCGTATGTCGCGGGAGTAGGTTACGAGCAGTACTTC.